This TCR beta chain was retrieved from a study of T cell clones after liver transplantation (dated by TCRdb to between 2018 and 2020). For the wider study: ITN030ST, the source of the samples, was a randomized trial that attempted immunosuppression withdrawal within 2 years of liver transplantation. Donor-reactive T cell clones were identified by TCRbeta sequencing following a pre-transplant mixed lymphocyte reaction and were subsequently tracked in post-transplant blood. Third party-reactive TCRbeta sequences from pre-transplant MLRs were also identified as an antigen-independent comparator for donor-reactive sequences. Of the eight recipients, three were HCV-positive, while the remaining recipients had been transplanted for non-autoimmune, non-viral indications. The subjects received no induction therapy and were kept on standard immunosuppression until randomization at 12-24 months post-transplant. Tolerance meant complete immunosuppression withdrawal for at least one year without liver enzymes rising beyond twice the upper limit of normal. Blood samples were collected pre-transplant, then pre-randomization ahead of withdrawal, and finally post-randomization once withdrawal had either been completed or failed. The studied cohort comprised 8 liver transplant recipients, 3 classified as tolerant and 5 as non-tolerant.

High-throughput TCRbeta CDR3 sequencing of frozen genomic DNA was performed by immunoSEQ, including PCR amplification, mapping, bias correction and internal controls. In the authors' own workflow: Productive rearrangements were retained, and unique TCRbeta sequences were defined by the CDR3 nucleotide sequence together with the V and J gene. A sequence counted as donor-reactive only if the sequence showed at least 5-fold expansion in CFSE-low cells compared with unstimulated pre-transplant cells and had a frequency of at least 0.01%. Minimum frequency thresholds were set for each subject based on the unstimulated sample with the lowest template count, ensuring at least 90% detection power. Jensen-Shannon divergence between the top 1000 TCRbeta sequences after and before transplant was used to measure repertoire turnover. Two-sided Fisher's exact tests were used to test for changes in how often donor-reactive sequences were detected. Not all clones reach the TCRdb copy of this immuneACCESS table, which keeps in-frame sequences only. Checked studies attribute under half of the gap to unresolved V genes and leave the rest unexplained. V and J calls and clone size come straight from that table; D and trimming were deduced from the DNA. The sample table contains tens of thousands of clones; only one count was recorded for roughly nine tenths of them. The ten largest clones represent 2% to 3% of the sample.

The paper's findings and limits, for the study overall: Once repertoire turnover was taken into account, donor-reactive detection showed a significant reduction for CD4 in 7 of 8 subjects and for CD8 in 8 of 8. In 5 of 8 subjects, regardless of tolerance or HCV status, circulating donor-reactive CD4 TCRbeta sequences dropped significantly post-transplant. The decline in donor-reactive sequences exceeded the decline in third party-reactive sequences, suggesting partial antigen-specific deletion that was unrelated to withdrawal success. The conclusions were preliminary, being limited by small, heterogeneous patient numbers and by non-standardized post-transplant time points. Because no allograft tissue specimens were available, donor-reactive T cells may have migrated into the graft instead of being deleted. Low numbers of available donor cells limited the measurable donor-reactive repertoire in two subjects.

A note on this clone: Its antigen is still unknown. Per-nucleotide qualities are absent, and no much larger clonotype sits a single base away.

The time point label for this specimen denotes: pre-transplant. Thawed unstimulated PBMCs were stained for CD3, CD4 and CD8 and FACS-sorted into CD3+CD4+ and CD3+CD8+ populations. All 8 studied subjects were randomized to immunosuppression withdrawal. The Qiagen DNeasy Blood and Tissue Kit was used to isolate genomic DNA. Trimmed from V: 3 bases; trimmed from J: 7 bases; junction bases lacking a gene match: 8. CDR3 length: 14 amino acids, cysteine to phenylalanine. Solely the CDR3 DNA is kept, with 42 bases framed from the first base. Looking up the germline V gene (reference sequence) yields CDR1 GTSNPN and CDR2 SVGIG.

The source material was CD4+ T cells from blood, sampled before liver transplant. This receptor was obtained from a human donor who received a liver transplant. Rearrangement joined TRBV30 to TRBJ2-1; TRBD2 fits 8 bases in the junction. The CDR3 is CAWSTSGIWNEQFF. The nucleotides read TGTGCCTGGAGCACTAGCGGAATCTGGAATGAGCAGTTCTTC.